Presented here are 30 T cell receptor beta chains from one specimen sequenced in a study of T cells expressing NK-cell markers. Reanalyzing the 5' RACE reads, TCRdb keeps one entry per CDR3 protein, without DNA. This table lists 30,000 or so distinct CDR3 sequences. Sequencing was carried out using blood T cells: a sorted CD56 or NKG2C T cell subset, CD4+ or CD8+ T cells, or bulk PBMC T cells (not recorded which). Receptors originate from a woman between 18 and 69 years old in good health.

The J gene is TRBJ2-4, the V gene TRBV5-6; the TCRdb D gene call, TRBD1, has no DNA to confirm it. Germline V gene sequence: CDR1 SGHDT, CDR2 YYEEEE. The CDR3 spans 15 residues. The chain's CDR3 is CASSLRQGTKNIQYF. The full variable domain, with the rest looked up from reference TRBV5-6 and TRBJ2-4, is DAGVTQSPTHLIKTRGQQVTLRCSPKSGHDTVSWYQQALGQGPQFIFQYYEEEERQRGNFPDRFSGHQFPNYSSELNVNALLLGDSALYLCASSLRQGTKNIQYFGAGTRLSVL.

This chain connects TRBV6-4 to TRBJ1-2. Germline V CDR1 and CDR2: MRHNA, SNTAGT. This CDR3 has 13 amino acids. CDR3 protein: CASSGDGGKGYTF.

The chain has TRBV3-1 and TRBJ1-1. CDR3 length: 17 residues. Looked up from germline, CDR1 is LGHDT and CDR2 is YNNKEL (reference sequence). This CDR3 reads CASSQDPAGEVNTEAFF.

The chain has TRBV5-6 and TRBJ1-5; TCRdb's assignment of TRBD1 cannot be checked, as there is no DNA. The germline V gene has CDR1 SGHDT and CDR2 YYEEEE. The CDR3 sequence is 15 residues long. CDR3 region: CASSLQGDSNQPQHF.

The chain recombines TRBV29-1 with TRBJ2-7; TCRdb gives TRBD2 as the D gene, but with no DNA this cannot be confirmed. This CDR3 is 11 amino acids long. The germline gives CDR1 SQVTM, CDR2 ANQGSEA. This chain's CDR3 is CSGLFEGEQYF.

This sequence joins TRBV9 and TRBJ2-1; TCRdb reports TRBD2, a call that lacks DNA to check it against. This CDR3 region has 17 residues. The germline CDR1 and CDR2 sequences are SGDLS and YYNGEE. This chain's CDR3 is CASSVLRGTSGYNEQFF. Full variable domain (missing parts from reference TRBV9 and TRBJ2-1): DSGVTQTPKHLITATGQRVTLRCSPRSGDLSVYWYQQSLDQGLQFLIQYYNGEERAKGNILERFSAQQFPDLHSELNLSSLELGDSALYFCASSVLRGTSGYNEQFFGPGTRLTVL.

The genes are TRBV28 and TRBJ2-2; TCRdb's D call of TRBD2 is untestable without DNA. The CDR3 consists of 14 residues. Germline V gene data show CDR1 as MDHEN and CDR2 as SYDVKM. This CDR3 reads CASSVTSGTGELFF. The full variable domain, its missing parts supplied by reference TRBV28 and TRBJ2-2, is DVKVTQSSRYLVKRTGEKVFLECVQDMDHENMFWYRQDPGLGLRLIYFSYDVKMKEKGDIPEGYSVSREKKERFSLILESASTNQTSMYLCASSVTSGTGELFFGEGSRLTVL.

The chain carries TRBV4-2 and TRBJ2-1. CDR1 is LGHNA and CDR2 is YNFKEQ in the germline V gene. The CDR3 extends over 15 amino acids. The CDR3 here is CASSQEGNSYNEQFF.

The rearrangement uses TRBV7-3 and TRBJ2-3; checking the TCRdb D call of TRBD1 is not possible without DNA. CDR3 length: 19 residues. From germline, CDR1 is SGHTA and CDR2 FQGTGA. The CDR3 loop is CASSLTLFWGGGNTDTQYF.

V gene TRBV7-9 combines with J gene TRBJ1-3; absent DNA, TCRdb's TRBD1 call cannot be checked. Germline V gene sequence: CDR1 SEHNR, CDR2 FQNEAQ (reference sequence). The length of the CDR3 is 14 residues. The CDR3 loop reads CASSEDNSGNTIYF.

The CDR3 here is CSVVIRDSQSGRGNTIYF. This chain joins TRBV29-1 and TRBJ1-3. CDR1 is SQVTM and CDR2 is ANQGSEA in the germline V gene. CDR3 size: 18 residues.

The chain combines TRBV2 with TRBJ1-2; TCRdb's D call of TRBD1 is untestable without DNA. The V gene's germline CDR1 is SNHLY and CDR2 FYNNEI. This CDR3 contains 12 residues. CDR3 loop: CASIPVRDGYTF.

CDR3 region: CSVTQGAGTEAFF. The rearrangement joins TRBV29-1 to TRBJ1-1; TCRdb's D gene call, TRBD1, goes unchecked for lack of DNA. Looked up from germline, CDR1 is SQVTM and CDR2 is ANQGSEA. CDR3 size: 13 residues.

CDR3 sequence reads: CASSELGWETQYF. The rearrangement links TRBV25-1 to TRBJ2-5. CDR3 length: 13 amino acids. The V gene's germline CDR1 is MGHDK and CDR2 SYGVNS. Looking up the rest from reference TRBV25-1 and TRBJ2-5 gives the full variable domain: EADIYQTPRYLVIGTGKKITLECSQTMGHDKMYWYQQDPGMELHLIHYSYGVNSTEKGDLSSESTVSRIRTEHFPLTLESARPSHTSQYLCASSELGWETQYFGPGTRLLVL.

Here the CDR3 reads CASSEALDPRGGFYGYTF. This chain joins TRBV2 and TRBJ1-2; TCRdb reports TRBD1, a call that lacks DNA to check it against. Looked up from germline, CDR1 is SNHLY and CDR2 is FYNNEI. The CDR3 extends over 18 amino acids.

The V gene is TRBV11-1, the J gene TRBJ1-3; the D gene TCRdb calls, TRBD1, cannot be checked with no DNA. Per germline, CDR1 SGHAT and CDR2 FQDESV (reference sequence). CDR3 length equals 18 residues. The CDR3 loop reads CASSPLPGTASSGNTIYF.

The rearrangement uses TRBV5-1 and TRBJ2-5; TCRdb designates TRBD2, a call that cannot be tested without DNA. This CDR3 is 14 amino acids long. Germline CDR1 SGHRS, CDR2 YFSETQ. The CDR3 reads CASSLALGGETQYF.

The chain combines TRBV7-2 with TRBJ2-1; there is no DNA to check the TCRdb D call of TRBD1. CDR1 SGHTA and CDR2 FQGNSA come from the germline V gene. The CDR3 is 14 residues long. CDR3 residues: CASSHKGIYNEQFF.

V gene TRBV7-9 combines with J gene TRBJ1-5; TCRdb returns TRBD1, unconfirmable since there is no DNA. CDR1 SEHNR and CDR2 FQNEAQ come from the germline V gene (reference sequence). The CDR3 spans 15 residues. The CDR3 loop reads CASSRRGGSNQPQHF.

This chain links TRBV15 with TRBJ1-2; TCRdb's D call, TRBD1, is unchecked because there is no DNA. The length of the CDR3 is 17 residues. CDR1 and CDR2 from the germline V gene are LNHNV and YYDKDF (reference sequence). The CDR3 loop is CATSRDYEGSIDYGYTF.

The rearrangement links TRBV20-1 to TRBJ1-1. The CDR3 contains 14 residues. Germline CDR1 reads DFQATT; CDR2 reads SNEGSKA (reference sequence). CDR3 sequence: CSARDPGLNTEAFF.

CDR3 protein: CASSAHLAGVADTQYF. The chain employs TRBV9 and TRBJ2-3; with no DNA, the TCRdb D assignment of TRBD2 cannot be verified. This CDR3 is built from 16 residues. Germline-derived CDR1 and CDR2 are SGDLS and YYNGEE.

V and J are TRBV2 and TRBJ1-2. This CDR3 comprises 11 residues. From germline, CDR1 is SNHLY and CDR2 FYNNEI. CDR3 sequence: CASSGTYGYTF.

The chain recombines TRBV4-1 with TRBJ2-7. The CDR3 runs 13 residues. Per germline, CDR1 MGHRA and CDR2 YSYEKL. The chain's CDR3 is CASSQDLLDEQYF.

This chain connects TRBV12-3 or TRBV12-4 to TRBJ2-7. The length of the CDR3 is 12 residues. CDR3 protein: CASSLALYEQYF.

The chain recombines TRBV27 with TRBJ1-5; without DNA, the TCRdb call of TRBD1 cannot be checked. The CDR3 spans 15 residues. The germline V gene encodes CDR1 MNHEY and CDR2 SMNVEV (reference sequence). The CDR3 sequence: CASSLSGQGSQPQHF.

The CDR3 reads CASRPTGGQETQYF. The chain employs TRBV5-6 and TRBJ2-5; as DNA is missing, the TRBD1 call by TCRdb cannot be tested. Germline-derived CDR1 and CDR2 are SGHDT and YYEEEE. The CDR3 extends over 14 amino acids.

The CDR3 loop reads CASTSAGGPGELFF. The chain uses TRBV9 and TRBJ2-2; the TRBD2 assignment by TCRdb is unverifiable without DNA. The CDR3 consists of 14 residues. Germline lookup yields CDR1 SGDLS and CDR2 YYNGEE.

The CDR3 sequence is CSVEGGTMDSYEQYF. This chain uses TRBV29-1 with TRBJ2-7; no DNA is available, so the TRBD1 call from TCRdb remains unchecked. The CDR3 runs 15 residues. Germline values: CDR1 SQVTM, CDR2 ANQGSEA.

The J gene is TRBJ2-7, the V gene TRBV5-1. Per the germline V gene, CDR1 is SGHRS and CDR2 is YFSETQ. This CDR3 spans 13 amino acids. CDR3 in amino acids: CASSLTWAYEQYF.